Sequencing of this TCR beta chain was carried out in a study of beta chain features in type 1 diabetes. At the level of the study: All samples together contributed 100 million to 120 million sorted cells for examination. Regarding the study as a whole: Researchers reported that naive, central memory and Treg TCRB repertoires appeared more similar in patients than in healthy donors. cDNA sequencing could over-represent cells with high TCR expression.

Donors contributed one heparinised blood draw apiece, averaging approximately 0.12 L. Reverse transcription of all isolated RNA meant that expressed TCRB transcripts were sequenced. Repertoires were generated with immunoSEQ multiplex PCR, while TCRdb's copy carries only in-frame clones and drops some. The sample carries nearly 350,000 clones, 8% recorded once. A remark on this clone: Its antigen is as yet unknown.

The length of the CDR3 is 15 residues. Germline CDR1 and CDR2: MNHNS and SASEGT. V lost 3 bases and J 0 bases, leaving 9 bases between the germline ends. The chain has TRBV6-1 and TRBJ2-4, with D unresolved. The material sequenced was central memory CD4+ T cells from blood. This receptor was taken from a woman aged 18 to 35 in good health. CDR3 region: CASSDWAPAKNIQYF. In DNA, the CDR3 is TGTGCCAGCAGTGACTGGGCACCAGCCAAAAACATTCAGTACTTC.